This TCR beta chain was profiled in a study of blood T cell repertoires in COVID-19. Germline loops: CDR1 DFQATT, CDR2 SNEGSKA (reference sequence). V lost 7 bases to trimming and J lost 5 bases, with 8 bases between them. The CDR3 consists of 10 residues. TCRdb's copy holds only in-frame clones and misses some; the assay was immunoSEQ multiplex PCR. The data show approximately 150,000 clones, with approximately 86% seen just once and roughly 4% held by the top ten. This rearrangement joins TRBV20-1 to TRBJ1-1; D not certain. The sequence came from a woman in her 40s who had been exposed to COVID-19. What was sequenced was PBMCs or T cells enriched from blood (not recorded which). This CDR3 is CSVRETEAFF. CDR3 bases: TGCAGTGTCCGGGAGACTGAAGCTTTCTTT.